Sequencing of this T cell receptor (beta chain) was carried out in a study of blood T cell repertoires in COVID-19 (dated by TCRdb to about 2020). Background for the entire study: Samples from collaborators originated in the United States, Italy and Spain and spanned both the acute and convalescent phases of COVID-19. The prospective study material was composed of cDNA or gDNA derived from T cells, B-cell-depleted T cells, or PBMCs. Deeply sampled blood TCRbeta repertoires from subjects exposed to, actively infected with, or recovered from COVID-19 were included in the dataset. A freely available public database, intended as a resource for researchers studying the immune response to SARS-CoV-2, is where the repertoires were released. Samples were obtained from the ongoing ImmuneRACE study (first 160 participants) and from over 1,000 subjects provided by 6 global collaborators. Nearly every sample came with metadata listing a de-identified subject ID, COVID-19 status, age in years and sex. Where HLA class I and class II types were available, the types were taken from metadata supplied by the sample provider, not from assay-based typing. General conclusions and limits of the study: The quantity of clinical and demographic metadata differed by source and by participant and was supplied without curation.

A note on this clone: It has no known antigen specificity. Base qualities were left out, and no much larger clone turns up one base away.

Participants in the prospective study were enrolled through a virtual design, were aged roughly 18 to 100 years, and lived in roughly 24 United States geographic areas. In the prospective study, participants were assigned to cohorts based on the clinical history participants reported in a screening survey and a study questionnaire. ImmuneRACE Cohort 3 recovered participants were defined by two consecutive negative NP/OP PCR tests, healthcare professional clearance, or symptom resolution. In the prospective study, whole blood, serum and a nasopharyngeal or oropharyngeal swab were collected from each participant by mobile phlebotomists. Additional blood draws and questionnaires over a roughly two-month period could optionally be provided by prospective study participants. Before DNA extraction, prospective study blood samples were shipped either frozen or at room temperature. V is reduced by 0 bases and J by 7 bases, leaving a spacing of 9 bases between them. CDR1 and CDR2 (MNHEY, SVGAGI) derive from the germline V gene. The CDR3 measures 13 amino acids from cysteine to phenylalanine. The kept DNA is CDR3 alone, 39 bases in frame from the first base.

The immunoSEQ Assay, a bias-controlled multiplex PCR, was used to amplify TCRbeta CDR3 regions from genomic DNA. In the source study's methods: The number of nucleated cells in each sample was estimated from the amplification of reference gene primers within the assay. To quantify the absolute abundance of each unique TCRbeta CDR3 rearrangement, sequence reads were collapsed and filtered. For each sample, productive Simpson clonality was calculated by taking the square root of Simpson's diversity index across productive rearrangements. TCRdb carries this immuneACCESS record with in-frame sequences only. Its versions omit some clonotypes, under half of them owing to an unresolved V gene in the studies checked, with the rest unexplained. That table furnishes V, J and clone size, whereas the DNA furnished D and trimming. The sample contains 220,000 or so clones, 65% to 85% of them found a single time. The ten largest clones take up 3% to 3.5% of the sample.

Sample: PBMCs or T cells enriched from blood (not recorded which). The TCR sequence derives from a woman aged 60-75 years who had recovered from COVID-19. Rearrangement joined TRBV6-5 to TRBJ1-2, and perhaps TRBD1 as D gene, on 6 matching bases. The bases are TGTGCCAGCAGTTACTCCAGGGACACTGGCTACACCTTC. Protein translation: CASSYSRDTGYTF.